This T cell receptor beta chain was captured by sequencing in a study of memory B cells and T cells in multiple sclerosis (dated by TCRdb to 2016 to 2019). Study-wide context: TCR beta repertoires of autoproliferating peripheral T cells were compared with the TCR beta repertoires of brain lesion-infiltrating T cells in multiple sclerosis patients. A couple of multiple sclerosis patients were included in the TCR sequencing because brain lesions obtained at autopsy or brain-infiltrating cells obtained from biopsy were available for them.

Using the immunoSEQ Platform, TCRbeta CDR3 regions were amplified from extracted genomic DNA. The immunoSEQ assay used multiplex PCR together with high-throughput sequencing and a bioinformatics pipeline from the vendor. The published analysis was carried out like this. Non-productive sequences and CDR3s under 4 amino acids long were removed, and the clonotype frequencies in each sample were recalculated. In immunoSEQ Analyzer 2.0, shared clonotypes were identified as those with identical CDR3 amino acid, V gene and J gene sequences. Repertoire overlap was normalized by dividing shared clonotype counts by the product of both clone-set sizes, with the result scaled by 1000 into arbitrary units. The table comes from immuneACCESS by way of TCRdb, which keeps in-frame sequences with V and J called. Part of the clones is missing from these tables; in studies checked, under half for an unresolved V gene and the rest for unknown reasons. The V and J calls and clone size are taken from that table; D and trimming were inferred from the DNA. Across this sample there are 15,000 or so clones, with roughly two thirds seen only once. Approximately 2.3% of the sample belongs to the ten largest clones.

What the authors observed across the whole study: Because clone-set sizes differed between compartments, counts of shared clonotypes were influenced and normalization was required.

Only a few counts were recorded for this clone. No cognate antigen has been identified for it. No base qualities exist here, and no much larger clone lies one base off it. Before use, PBMCs were isolated by Ficoll density gradient centrifugation and cryopreserved. Sequencing was carried out using memory (CD45RO+) CD4+ T cells from blood. The cell subset or site label of this sample denotes: CD45RO+ memory T cells sorted from peripheral blood. The source of this sequence is a human donor with multiple sclerosis.

The CDR3 protein is CASRAANSPLHF. In nucleotide form, the sequence is TGTGCCAGCAGAGCAGCGAATTCACCCCTCCACTTT. The rearrangement combines TRBV6-1 with TRBJ1-6, with the D gene not confidently named. V drops 6 bases and J drops 7 bases, leaving 7 bases in between. The CDR3, cysteine through phenylalanine, is 12 amino acids long. Only the CDR3 region is kept as DNA, spanning 36 bases read in frame from base 1. CDR1 and CDR2 are drawn from the germline V gene: MNHNS, SASEGT.